In this sample, the clone carrying this T cell receptor beta chain turned up a few times. Its antigen remains unidentified. The data belong to a study of T-cell reconstitution after alpha-beta-depleted transplantation in children. Whole-study results and caveats: At day 60, the high TCRbeta diversity found in some patients originated from recipient T cells and thymic progenitors that had survived. Newly produced T cells mostly provided counts and TCRbeta diversity after one year, as hyperexpanded clones declined. As was reported, about two months after transplant, alpha-beta T cells came from several hundred expanded graft clones.

The authors prepared the TCRbeta library with unique molecular identifiers. One entry per CDR3 protein, called by TCRdb with MiXCR from the PCR reads. Here the sample spans hundreds of thousands of distinct CDR3 sequences, around 15% being singletons. The sequence derives from a male patient between 10 and 17 years old who had a stem cell transplant for acute lymphoblastic leukemia, so the T cells may come from the graft donor. Here the sequenced sample was PBMCs, mostly from graft donor cells, taken 360 days after TCRalphabeta/CD19-depleted stem cell transplant.

CDR3 sequence (DNA): TGTGCCAGCAGCGTAGGAGGGACGATTGGAGAAAGCACAGATACGCAGTATTTT. Its translation is CASSVGGTIGESTDTQYF. V usage is TRBV9 and J usage is TRBJ2-3; D is perhaps TRBD1 or TRBD2 (5 bases each). This CDR3 contains 18 residues. V lost 0 bases and J lost 0, with 17 bases in between. CDR1 and CDR2 from the germline V gene are SGDLS and YYNGEE.